This T cell receptor beta chain was captured by sequencing in a study of shared clonotypes between healthy human individuals. For the study at large: Donors consisted of two women and three men between 18 and 49. General study points: The study found roughly 5% of naive CD4 clonotypes shared across four donors.

Only CD45RO-negative cells positively selected for CCR7 counted as naive CD8 cells, so terminally differentiated effector memory CD45RA+ cells were excluded. TCRdb's copy holds only in-frame clones and misses some; the assay was immunoSEQ multiplex PCR. Here the sample spans about 2.1 million clones, about 94% being singletons. The CDR3 totals 18 residues. The germline CDR1 and CDR2 sequences are LNHDA and SQIVND (reference sequence). Trimming cost V 0 bases and J 0 bases, with 15 bases left between them. A word on this clone: Its specificity is not known.

The clonotype comes from a man younger than 35 in good health. Some clones in this sample may be carry-over from other donors' samples. The rearrangement joins TRBV19 to TRBJ1-5; TRBD1 might be the D (5 bases). The sequenced material came from naive CD8+ T cells from PBMCs. The CDR3 DNA reads as TGTGCCAGTAGTATAGATCGGCAGGAGGGGTATAGCAATCAGCCCCAGCATTTT. Translated, it gives CASSIDRQEGYSNQPQHF.